The 19 T cell receptor beta chains below all came from one sample that was sequenced in a study of blood T cells in healthy people across ages. A sample-barcoded 5' primer and a J-beta primer mix were used in a second PCR of about 6 to 11 cycles. TCRdb reprocessed the 5' RACE reads via MiXCR and lists one record per CDR3 protein. This sample has hundreds of thousands of distinct CDR3 sequences, with around three fifths found just once. Input material: blood. The receptors originated from a man aged 35 to 55 in good health.

The chain employs TRBV6-4 and TRBJ2-1, with 11 bases matching TRBD2. CDR3 length: 15 residues. V lost 5 bases and J lost 10; bases outside the gene matches: 10. In germline, CDR1 is MRHNA, CDR2 SNTAGT. CDR3 loop: CASSNLAGGPGEQFF. As DNA, the CDR3 is TGTGCCAGCAGTAACTTAGCGGGAGGGCCGGGAGAGCAGTTCTTC.

The V call is TRBV6-5, the J call TRBJ2-1; 11 bases agree with TRBD2. The CDR3 totals 17 residues. V was pared by 0 bases and J by 3 bases, with 4 bases of the junction left unmatched. CDR1 is MNHEY, CDR2 SVGAGI, per germline. Here the CDR3 reads CASSYSGTSGYYNEQFF. CDR3 sequence (DNA): TGTGCCAGCAGTTACTCCGGGACTAGCGGTTACTACAATGAGCAGTTCTTC.

The chain uses TRBV7-9 and TRBJ2-3; 7 nucleotides align to TRBD1. The CDR3 is 15 amino acids. Germline-derived CDR1 and CDR2 are SEHNR and FQNEAQ (reference sequence). V shed 1 base, J shed 1 base, and the junction held 2 bases outside the gene matches. CDR3 sequence reads: CASSLGDSGTDTQYF. In DNA, the CDR3 is TGTGCCAGCAGCTTAGGGGACAGCGGCACAGATACGCAGTATTTT.

This clonotype was found a few times. J is TRBJ2-5 and V is TRBV10-3, with 7 bases matching TRBD2. The V gene end was trimmed by 1 base and the J gene end by 2 bases; junction bases not matched to a gene: 10. The length of the CDR3 is 17 residues. Germline V gene sequence: CDR1 ENHRY, CDR2 SYGVKD. CDR3 bases: TGTGCCATCAGTGAGTGGAGGGCTAGCGGCTCTCAAGAGACCCAGTACTTC. Translated: CAISEWRASGSQETQYF.

The chain recombines TRBV20-1 with TRBJ1-5; D is ambiguous. Germline V lookup: CDR1 DFQATT, CDR2 SNEGSKA (reference sequence). Trimming took 6 bases from V and 2 from J, leaving 20 bases between them. The CDR3 length is 16 residues. The CDR3: CSATDNDAAGNQPQHF. CDR3 nucleotides: TGCAGTGCGACCGACAACGATGCTGCTGGCAATCAGCCCCAGCATTTT.

Notes on this clonotype: Germline and junction disagree at one end, which may indicate a read error. The genes are TRBV7-2 and TRBJ2-3; 7 bases fit TRBD2. Germline V lookup: CDR1 SGHTA, CDR2 FQGNSA. The CDR3 spans 16 residues. CDR3 in DNA: TGTGACAGCAGTGACTACGCGGGAGTTACCACAGATACGCAGTATTTT. Protein sequence: CDSSDYAGVTTDTQYF.

The chain combines TRBV20-1 with TRBJ1-4; TRBD1 matches 9 bases. Germline V gives CDR1 DFQATT, CDR2 SNEGSKA (reference sequence). Losses at the gene ends were 5 bases for V and 4 bases for J; bases not matched to a gene: 8. This CDR3 contains 15 residues. The CDR3 protein is CSALMSGQGNEKLFF. CDR3 DNA: TGCAGTGCTCTAATGTCGGGACAGGGTAATGAAAAACTGTTTTTT.

This clonotype was seen only a few times. The chain recombines TRBV28 with TRBJ2-3; 8 bases fit TRBD2. This CDR3 has 15 amino acids. Germline CDR1 reads MDHEN; CDR2 reads SYDVKM. Germline trimming cut 5 bases from V and 4 bases from J; bases unmatched to any gene: 8. CDR3 DNA sequence: TGTGCCAGCAGTCCCCCGGGGGGGAACTCAGATACGCAGTATTTT. It translates to CASSPPGGNSDTQYF.

This clonotype was seen a handful of times. The chain recombines TRBV7-2 with TRBJ2-5; 12 positions match TRBD1. This CDR3 is 14 amino acids long. With 10 bases clipped from V and 2 bases from J, the junction kept 5 bases outside the gene matches. CDR1 and CDR2 (germline): SGHTA, FQGNSA. CDR3 nucleotides: TGTGCCACCAGGGACAGGGGGCTTCAAGAGACCCAGTACTTC. Its protein is CATRDRGLQETQYF. The full variable domain, in which reference TRBV7-2 and TRBJ2-5 provide the parts outside the CDR3, is GAGVSQSPSNKVTEKGKDVELRCDPISGHTALYWYRQSLGQGLEFLIYFQGNSAPDKSGLPSDRFSAERTGGSVSTLTIQRTQQEDSAVYLCATRDRGLQETQYFGPGTRLLVL.

This clonotype was seen a few times. This chain connects TRBV5-1 to TRBJ2-1, with D tentatively TRBD2 (5 bases). Looked up from germline, CDR1 is SGHRS and CDR2 is YFSETQ. The length of the CDR3 is 17 residues. Trimming stripped 7 bases from V and 9 bases from J, with 29 bases between. CDR3 protein: CASPTCARESGSSEQFF. The CDR3 DNA is TGCGCCAGCCCCACGTGCGCACGGGAATCCGGGTCCAGTGAGCAGTTCTTC.

This clonotype occurred a few times. The chain uses TRBV20-1 and TRBJ2-4; D possibly corresponds to TRBD2 (5 bases). This CDR3 has 11 amino acids. Germline values: CDR1 DFQATT, CDR2 SNEGSKA (reference sequence). The V end was cut by 1 base, the J end by 13 bases, with 11 bases between. The CDR3 region is CSARGFGEQYF. Written as DNA, the CDR3 is TGCAGTGCTAGAGGTTTTGGGGAGCAGTACTTC.

This rearrangement joins TRBV5-1 to TRBJ2-5; D remains ambiguous. Trimming removed 0 bases at V and 2 bases at J, with 11 bases between. Germline V gene data show CDR1 as SGHRS and CDR2 as YFSETQ. This CDR3 has 15 residues. The CDR3 protein is CASSLGGVPQETQYF. In DNA, the CDR3 is TGCGCCAGCAGCTTGGGTGGAGTCCCTCAAGAGACCCAGTACTTC. The full variable domain, in which reference TRBV5-1 and TRBJ2-5 provide the parts outside the CDR3, is KAGVTQTPRYLIKTRGQQVTLSCSPISGHRSVSWYQQTPGQGLQFLFEYFSETQRNKGNFPGRFSGRQFSNSRSEMNVSTLELGDSALYLCASSLGGVPQETQYFGPGTRLLVL.

V gene TRBV25-1 combines with J gene TRBJ1-2; a weak D match, TRBD1 (6 bases). Germline lookup yields CDR1 MGHDK and CDR2 SYGVNS. Trimming pared 1 base from V and 3 bases from J, leaving 9 bases between. The CDR3 consists of 14 residues. The CDR3 sequence is CASSEWEGDYGYTF. In DNA form, the CDR3 reads TGTGCCAGCAGTGAATGGGAGGGGGACTATGGCTACACCTTC.

The rearrangement joins TRBV2 to TRBJ2-4; no clear D gene. V lost 7 bases and J lost 0, with 10 bases in between. In germline, CDR1 is SNHLY, CDR2 FYNNEI. This CDR3 has 14 residues. The CDR3 sequence: CASTPELAKNIQYF. CDR3 DNA: TGTGCCAGCACCCCAGAACTAGCCAAAAACATTCAGTACTTC.

This clonotype was counted a few times. The chain combines TRBV4-2 with TRBJ2-3, with D unresolved. The V end lost 0 bases, the J end lost 1 base, and 11 bases lay between the germline ends. Germline loops: CDR1 LGHNA, CDR2 YNFKEQ. The CDR3 extends over 16 amino acids. The CDR3 nucleotides read TGTGCCAGCAGCCAAGAAGGAGACGGGCGCACAGATACGCAGTATTTT. This codes for CASSQEGDGRTDTQYF.

This clonotype was detected once. This chain joins TRBV7-2 and TRBJ2-1; 9 nucleotides line up with TRBD2. After removal of 2 bases from V and 5 bases from J, the junction contained 19 bases not matched to a gene. Germline CDR1 is SGHTA and CDR2 is FQGNSA. CDR3 length: 20 amino acids. The CDR3 protein is CASSLYRAGGLRILNNEQFF. The CDR3 DNA sequence: TGTGCCAGCAGCTTATATAGGGCGGGGGGGCTTAGGATACTTAACAATGAGCAGTTCTTC.

The chain is built from TRBV20-1 and TRBJ2-3, with TRBD2 matching over 13 bases. The CDR3 covers 15 residues. V lost 6 bases to trimming and J lost 8 bases; unmatched junction nucleotides: 11. Germline lookup yields CDR1 DFQATT and CDR2 SNEGSKA (reference sequence). The chain's CDR3 is CSAPTSGGTSGTQYF. CDR3 DNA: TGCAGTGCACCGACTAGCGGGGGGACTTCGGGTACGCAGTATTTT.

This clonotype showed up many times. This CDR3 reads CASSLQVNYGYTF. The CDR3 nucleotides are TGTGCCAGCAGTCTGCAGGTTAACTATGGCTACACCTTC. The chain uses TRBV6-2 or TRBV6-3 and TRBJ1-2; D is unresolved. The V end was cut by 5 bases, the J end by 1 base, with 8 bases between. The CDR3 runs to 13 residues. Per germline, CDR1 MNHEY and CDR2 SVGEGT.

The rearrangement uses TRBV20-1 and TRBJ2-3; 7 nucleotides agree with TRBD1. V lost 6 bases, J lost 7 bases, and 13 bases stayed unmatched. From germline, CDR1 is DFQATT and CDR2 SNEGSKA (reference sequence). The CDR3 sequence is 14 residues long. This CDR3 is CSANTRQGPNTQYF. The DNA of the CDR3 is TGCAGTGCGAACACACGACAGGGTCCAAATACGCAGTATTTT.